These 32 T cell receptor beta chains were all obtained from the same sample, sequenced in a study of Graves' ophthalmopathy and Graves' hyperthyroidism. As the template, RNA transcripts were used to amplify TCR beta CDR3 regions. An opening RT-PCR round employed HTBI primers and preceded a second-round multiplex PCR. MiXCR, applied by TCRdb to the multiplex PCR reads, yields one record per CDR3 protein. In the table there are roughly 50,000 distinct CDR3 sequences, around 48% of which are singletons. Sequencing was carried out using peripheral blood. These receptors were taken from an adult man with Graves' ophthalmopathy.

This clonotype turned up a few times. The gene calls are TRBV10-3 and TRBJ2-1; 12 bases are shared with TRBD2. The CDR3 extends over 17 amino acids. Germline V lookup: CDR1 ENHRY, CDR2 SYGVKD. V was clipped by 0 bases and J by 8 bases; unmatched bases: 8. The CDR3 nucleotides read TGTGCCATCAGTGAGTCGCGACTAGCGGGAGATTCGCATGAGCAGTTCTTC. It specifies CAISESRLAGDSHEQFF.

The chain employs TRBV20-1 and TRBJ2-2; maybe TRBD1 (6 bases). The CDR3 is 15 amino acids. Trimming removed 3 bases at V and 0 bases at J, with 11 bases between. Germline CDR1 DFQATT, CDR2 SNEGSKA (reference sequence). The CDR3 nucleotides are TGCAGTGCTAGGAGGGCAGGGGCGAACACCGGGGAGCTGTTTTTT. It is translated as CSARRAGANTGELFF.

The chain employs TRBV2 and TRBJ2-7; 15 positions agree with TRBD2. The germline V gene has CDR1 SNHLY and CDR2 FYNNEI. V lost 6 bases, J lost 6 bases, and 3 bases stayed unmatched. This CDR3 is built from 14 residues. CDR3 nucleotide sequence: TGTGCCAGCAGCGCGGGACTAGCGGGAGGCGAGCAGTACTTC. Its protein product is CASSAGLAGGEQYF.

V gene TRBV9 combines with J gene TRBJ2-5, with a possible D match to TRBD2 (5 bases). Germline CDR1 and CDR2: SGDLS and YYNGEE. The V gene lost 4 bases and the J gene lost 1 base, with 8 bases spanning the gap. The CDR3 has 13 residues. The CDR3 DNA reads TGTGCCAGCAGCAGGCGGGTCCAAGAGACCCAGTACTTC. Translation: CASSRRVQETQYF.

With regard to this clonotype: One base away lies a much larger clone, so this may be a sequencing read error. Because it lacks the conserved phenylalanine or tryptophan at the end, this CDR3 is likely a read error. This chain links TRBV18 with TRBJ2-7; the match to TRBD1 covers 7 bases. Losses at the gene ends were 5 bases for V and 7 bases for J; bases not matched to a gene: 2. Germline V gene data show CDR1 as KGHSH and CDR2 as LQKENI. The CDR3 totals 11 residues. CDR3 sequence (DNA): TGTGCCAGCTCAGAGACAGGGGAGCAGTACATC. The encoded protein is CASSETGEQYI.

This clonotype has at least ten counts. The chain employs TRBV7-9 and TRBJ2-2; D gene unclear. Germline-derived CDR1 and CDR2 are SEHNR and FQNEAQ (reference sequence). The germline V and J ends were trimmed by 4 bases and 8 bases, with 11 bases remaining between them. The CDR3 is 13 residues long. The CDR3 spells CASSSDEVGELFF. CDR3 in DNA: TGTGCCAGCAGCTCCGATGAGGTGGGGGAGCTGTTTTTT.

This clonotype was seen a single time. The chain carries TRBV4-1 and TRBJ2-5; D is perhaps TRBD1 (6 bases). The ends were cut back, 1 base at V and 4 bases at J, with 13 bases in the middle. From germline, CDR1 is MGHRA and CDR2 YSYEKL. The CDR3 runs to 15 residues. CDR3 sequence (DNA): TGCGCCAGCAGCCAAGGCACACAGGGACGAGAGACCCAGTACTTC. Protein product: CASSQGTQGRETQYF.

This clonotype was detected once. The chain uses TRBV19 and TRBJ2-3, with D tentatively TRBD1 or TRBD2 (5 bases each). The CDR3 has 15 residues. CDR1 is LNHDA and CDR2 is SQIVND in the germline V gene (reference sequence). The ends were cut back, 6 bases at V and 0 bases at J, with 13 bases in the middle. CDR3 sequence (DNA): TGTGCCAGTAGACCGGGACGGGCTAGCACAGATACGCAGTATTTT. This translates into CASRPGRASTDTQYF.

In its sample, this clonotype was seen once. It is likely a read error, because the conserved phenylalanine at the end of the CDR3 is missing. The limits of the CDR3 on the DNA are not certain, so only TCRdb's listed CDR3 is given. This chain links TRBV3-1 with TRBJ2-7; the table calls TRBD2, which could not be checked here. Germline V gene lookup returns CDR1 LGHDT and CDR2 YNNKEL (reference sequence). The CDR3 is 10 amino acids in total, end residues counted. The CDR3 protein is CASSQPLRAG.

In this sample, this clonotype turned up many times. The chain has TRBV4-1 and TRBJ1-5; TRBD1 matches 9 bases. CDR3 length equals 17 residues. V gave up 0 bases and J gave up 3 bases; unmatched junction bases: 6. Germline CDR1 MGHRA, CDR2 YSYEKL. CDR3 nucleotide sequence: TGCGCCAGCAGCCAAGACCCGGGACAGGGAGCCAATCAGCCCCAGCATTTT. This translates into CASSQDPGQGANQPQHF.

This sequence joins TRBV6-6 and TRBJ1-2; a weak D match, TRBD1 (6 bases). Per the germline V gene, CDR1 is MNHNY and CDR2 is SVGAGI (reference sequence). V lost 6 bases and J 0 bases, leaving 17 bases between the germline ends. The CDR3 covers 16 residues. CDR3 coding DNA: TGTGCCAGCAGCAATTGGCGGACAGATGCTAACTATGGCTACACCTTC. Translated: CASSNWRTDANYGYTF.

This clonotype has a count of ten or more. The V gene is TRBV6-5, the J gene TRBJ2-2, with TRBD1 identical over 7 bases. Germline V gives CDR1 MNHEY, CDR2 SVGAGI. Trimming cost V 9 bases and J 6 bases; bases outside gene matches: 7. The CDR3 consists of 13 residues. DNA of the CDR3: TGTGCCAGAGAAGGGGGCGGACCCGGGGAGCTGTTTTTT. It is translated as CAREGGGPGELFF.

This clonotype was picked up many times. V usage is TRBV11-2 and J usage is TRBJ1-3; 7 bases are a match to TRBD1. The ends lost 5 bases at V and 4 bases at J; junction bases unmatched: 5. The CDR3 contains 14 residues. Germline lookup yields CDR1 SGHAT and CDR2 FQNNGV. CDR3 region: CASSTGVGGNTIYF. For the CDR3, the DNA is TGTGCCAGCAGCACAGGGGTGGGCGGAAACACCATATATTTT. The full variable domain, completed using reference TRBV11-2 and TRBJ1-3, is EAGVAQSPRYKIIEKRQSVAFWCNPISGHATLYWYQQILGQGPKLLIQFQNNGVVDDSQLPKDRFSAERLKGVDSTLKIQPAKLEDSAVYLCASSTGVGGNTIYFGEGSWLTVV.

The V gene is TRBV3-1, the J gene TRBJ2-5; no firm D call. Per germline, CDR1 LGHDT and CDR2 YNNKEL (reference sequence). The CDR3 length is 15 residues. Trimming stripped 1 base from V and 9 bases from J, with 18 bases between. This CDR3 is CASSQGRRPAVSQYF. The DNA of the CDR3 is TGTGCCAGCAGCCAAGGGCGGCGCCCTGCGGTGTCCCAGTACTTC.

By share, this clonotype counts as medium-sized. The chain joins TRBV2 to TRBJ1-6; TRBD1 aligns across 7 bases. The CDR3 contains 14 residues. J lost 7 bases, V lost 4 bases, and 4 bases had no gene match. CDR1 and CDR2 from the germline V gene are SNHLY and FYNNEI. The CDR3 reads CASSVGTDNSPLHF. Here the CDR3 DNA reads TGTGCCAGCAGTGTGGGGACAGACAATTCACCCCTCCACTTT.

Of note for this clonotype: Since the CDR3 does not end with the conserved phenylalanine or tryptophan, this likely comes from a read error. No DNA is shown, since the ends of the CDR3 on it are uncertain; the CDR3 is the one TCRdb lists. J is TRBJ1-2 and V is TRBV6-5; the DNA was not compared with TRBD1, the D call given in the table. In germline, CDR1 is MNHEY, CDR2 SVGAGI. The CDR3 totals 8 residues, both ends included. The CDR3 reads CASRGGSY.

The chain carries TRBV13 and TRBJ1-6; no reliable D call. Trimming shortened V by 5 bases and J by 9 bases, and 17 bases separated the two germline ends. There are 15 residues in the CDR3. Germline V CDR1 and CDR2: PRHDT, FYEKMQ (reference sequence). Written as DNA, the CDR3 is TGTGCCAGCAGCGTACGGACCCTCGGAGGTTCACCCCTCCACTTT. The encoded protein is CASSVRTLGGSPLHF.

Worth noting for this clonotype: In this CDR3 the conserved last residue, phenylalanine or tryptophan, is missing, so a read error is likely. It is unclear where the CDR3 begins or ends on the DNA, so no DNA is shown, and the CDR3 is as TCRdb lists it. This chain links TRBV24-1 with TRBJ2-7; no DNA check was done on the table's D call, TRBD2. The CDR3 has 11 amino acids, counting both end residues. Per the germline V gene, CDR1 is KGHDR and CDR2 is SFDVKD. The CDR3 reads CATTNNRRQVR.

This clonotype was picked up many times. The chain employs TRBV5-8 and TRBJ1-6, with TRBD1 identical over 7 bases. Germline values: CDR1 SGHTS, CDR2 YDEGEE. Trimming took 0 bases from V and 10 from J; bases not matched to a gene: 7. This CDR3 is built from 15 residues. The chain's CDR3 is CASSLAGQDGSPLHF. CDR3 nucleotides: TGTGCCAGCAGCTTGGCCGGACAGGACGGCTCACCCCTCCACTTT.

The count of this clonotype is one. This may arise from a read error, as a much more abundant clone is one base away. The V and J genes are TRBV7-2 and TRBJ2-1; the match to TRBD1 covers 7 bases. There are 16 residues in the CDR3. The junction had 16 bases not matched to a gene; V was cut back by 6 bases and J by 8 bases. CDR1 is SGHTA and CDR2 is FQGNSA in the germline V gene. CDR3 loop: CASSLWSVKGAYEQFF. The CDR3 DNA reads TGTGCCAGCAGTTTATGGTCCGTCAAGGGGGCCTATGAGCAGTTCTTC.

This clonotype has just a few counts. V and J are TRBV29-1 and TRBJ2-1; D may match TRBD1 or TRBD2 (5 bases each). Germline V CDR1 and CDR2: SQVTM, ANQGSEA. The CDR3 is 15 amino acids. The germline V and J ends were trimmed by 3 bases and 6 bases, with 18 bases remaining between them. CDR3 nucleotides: TGCAGCGTTGAGGAGGCAGGGCGCTATTCCAATGAGCAGTTCTTC. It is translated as CSVEEAGRYSNEQFF.

The CDR3 bases are TGTGCCAGTAACCCGAAAACAGGGGTCGGCTATGGCTACACCTTC. Translation gives CASNPKTGVGYGYTF. The chain recombines TRBV19 with TRBJ1-2; 7 bases line up with TRBD1. V trimming: 7 bases; J trimming: 4 bases; junction bases outside the gene matches: 12. The germline CDR1 and CDR2 sequences are LNHDA and SQIVND (reference sequence). The CDR3 totals 15 residues.

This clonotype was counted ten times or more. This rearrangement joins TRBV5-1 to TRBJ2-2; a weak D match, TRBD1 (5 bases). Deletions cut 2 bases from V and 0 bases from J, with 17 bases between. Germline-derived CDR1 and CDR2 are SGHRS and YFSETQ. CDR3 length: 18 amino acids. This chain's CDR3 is CASSLILGRAPNTGELFF. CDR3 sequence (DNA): TGCGCCAGCAGCTTAATTCTCGGCAGGGCCCCGAACACCGGGGAGCTGTTTTTT.

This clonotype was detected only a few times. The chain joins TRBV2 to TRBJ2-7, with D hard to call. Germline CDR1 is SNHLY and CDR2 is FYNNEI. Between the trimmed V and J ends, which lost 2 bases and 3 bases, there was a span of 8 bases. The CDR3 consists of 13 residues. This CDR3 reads CASSEQGIYEQYF. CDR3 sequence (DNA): TGTGCCAGCAGTGAACAAGGGATCTACGAGCAGTACTTC.

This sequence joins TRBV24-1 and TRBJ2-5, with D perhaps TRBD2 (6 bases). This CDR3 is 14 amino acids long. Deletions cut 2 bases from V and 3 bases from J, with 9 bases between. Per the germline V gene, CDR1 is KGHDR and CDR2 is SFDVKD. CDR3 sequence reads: CATSDSGGEETQYF. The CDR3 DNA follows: TGTGCCACCAGTGATTCAGGAGGGGAAGAGACCCAGTACTTC.

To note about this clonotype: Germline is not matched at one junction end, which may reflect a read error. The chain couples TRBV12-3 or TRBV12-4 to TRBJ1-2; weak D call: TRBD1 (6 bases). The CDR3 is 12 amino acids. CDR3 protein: CASRLGGNGYTF. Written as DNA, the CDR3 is TGCGCCAGCAGATTAGGGGGGAATGGCTACACCTTC.

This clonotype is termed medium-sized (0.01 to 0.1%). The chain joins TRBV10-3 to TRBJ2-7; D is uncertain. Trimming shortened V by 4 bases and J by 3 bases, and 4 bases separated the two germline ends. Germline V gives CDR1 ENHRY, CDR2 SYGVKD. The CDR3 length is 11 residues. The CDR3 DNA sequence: TGTGCCATCAGTGGGCTCTACGAGCAGTACTTC. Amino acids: CAISGLYEQYF.

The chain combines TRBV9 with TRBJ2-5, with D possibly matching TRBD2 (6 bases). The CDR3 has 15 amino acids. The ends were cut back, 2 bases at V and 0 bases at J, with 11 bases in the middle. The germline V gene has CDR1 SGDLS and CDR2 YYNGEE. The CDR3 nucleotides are TGTGCCAGCAGCGTTATGGGGGGTTACCAAGAGACCCAGTACTTC. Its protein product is CASSVMGGYQETQYF. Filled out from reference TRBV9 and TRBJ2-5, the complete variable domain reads DSGVTQTPKHLITATGQRVTLRCSPRSGDLSVYWYQQSLDQGLQFLIQYYNGEERAKGNILERFSAQQFPDLHSELNLSSLELGDSALYFCASSVMGGYQETQYFGPGTRLLVL.

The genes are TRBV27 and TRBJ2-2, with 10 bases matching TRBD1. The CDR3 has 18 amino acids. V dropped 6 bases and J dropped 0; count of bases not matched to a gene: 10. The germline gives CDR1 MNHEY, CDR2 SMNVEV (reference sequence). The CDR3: CASSPGQGLRANTGELFF. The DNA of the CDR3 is TGTGCCAGCAGCCCGGGACAGGGGCTGCGAGCGAACACCGGGGAGCTGTTTTTT.

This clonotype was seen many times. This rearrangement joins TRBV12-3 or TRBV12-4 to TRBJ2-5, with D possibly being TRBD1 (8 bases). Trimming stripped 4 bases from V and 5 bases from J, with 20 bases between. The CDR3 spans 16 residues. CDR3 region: CASSSRTGRGRETQYF. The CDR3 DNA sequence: TGTGCCAGCAGTTCTCGGACAGGGAGGGGGAGGGAGACCCAGTACTTC.

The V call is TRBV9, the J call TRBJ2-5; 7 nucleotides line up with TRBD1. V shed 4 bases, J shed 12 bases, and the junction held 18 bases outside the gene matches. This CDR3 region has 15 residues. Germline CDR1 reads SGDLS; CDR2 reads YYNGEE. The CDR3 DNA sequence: TGTGCCAGCAGCACCCTCGGGACAGAACAAGAGGCCGAGTACTTC. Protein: CASSTLGTEQEAEYF. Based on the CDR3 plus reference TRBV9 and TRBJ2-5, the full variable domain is DSGVTQTPKHLITATGQRVTLRCSPRSGDLSVYWYQQSLDQGLQFLIQYYNGEERAKGNILERFSAQQFPDLHSELNLSSLELGDSALYFCASSTLGTEQEAEYFGPGTRLLVL.

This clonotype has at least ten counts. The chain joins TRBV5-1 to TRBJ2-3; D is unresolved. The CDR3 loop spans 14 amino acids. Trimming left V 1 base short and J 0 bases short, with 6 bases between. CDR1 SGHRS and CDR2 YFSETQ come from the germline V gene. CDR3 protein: CASSLTPSTDTQYF. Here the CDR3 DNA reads TGCGCCAGCAGCTTGACACCTAGCACAGATACGCAGTATTTT.